Listed below are T cell receptor beta chains from one sample, sequenced in a study of response to subunit inactivated influenza vaccine. MiXCR, applied by TCRdb to the RT-PCR reads, yields one record per CDR3 protein. The sample lists 400,000 to 650,000 distinct CDR3 sequences; 6.5% to 8% were seen once. The sample was PBMCs from blood, taken less than 25 months after vaccination. The receptors originated from a man between 50 and 69 years old who received an inactivated influenza vaccine. Both conserved end residues are part of each CDR3. The order of the fields is CDR3 protein, CDR3 DNA, J gene, V gene, clone size, CDR3 length, D gene. The D gene is left open where the match is weak. Clone size is stated in some rows and not others, as once, few, many or a class when expanded.

CDR3: CASSHRDRNTEAFF
DNA: TGTGCCAGCAGCCACCGGGACAGAAACACTGAAGCTTTCTTT
J: TRBJ1-1
V: TRBV7-9
size: many
length: 14
D: TRBD1

CDR3: CASSEAYNSPLHF
DNA: TGTGCCAGCAGTGAAGCCTATAATTCACCCCTCCACTTT
J: TRBJ1-6
V: TRBV25-1
size: many
length: 13
D: .

CDR3: CASSPGTLNQPQHF
DNA: TGTGCCAGCAGCCCCGGGACACTTAATCAGCCCCAGCATTTT
J: TRBJ1-5
V: TRBV7-9
size: .
length: 14
D: .

CDR3: CASSQADRGHFF
DNA: TGTGCCAGCAGCCAAGCGGACAGGGGGCATTTCTTC
J: TRBJ2-1
V: TRBV3-1
size: many
length: 12
D: TRBD1

CDR3: CSAGTGSTDTQYF
DNA: TGCAGCGCCGGGACAGGCAGCACAGATACGCAGTATTTT
J: TRBJ2-3
V: TRBV29-1
size: many
length: 13
D: TRBD1

CDR3: CASSPTPFVEAKNIQYF
DNA: TGTGCCAGCAGCCCGACCCCCTTTGTGGAAGCCAAAAACATTCAGTACTTC
J: TRBJ2-4
V: TRBV11-2
size: .
length: 17
D: .

CDR3: CASSVPSGKQETQYF
DNA: TGTGCCAGTAGTGTACCTAGCGGGAAACAAGAGACCCAGTACTTC
J: TRBJ2-5
V: TRBV19
size: .
length: 15
D: TRBD2

CDR3: CASSYRIGFSTSGGPGELFF
DNA: TGTGCCAGCAGTTACCGGATTGGGTTCTCGACTAGCGGGGGTCCCGGGGAGCTGTTTTTT
J: TRBJ2-2
V: TRBV6-5
size: many
length: 20
D: TRBD2

CDR3: CAISTSGGEQFF
DNA: TGTGCCATCAGCACTAGCGGGGGGGAGCAGTTCTTC
J: TRBJ2-1
V: TRBV10-3
size: .
length: 12
D: TRBD2

CDR3: CSVVRRGGFDTQYF
DNA: TGCAGCGTTGTGCGGCGGGGAGGGTTCGATACGCAGTATTTT
J: TRBJ2-3
V: TRBV29-1
size: few
length: 14
D: TRBD2

CDR3: CASSDRGAGLQPQHF
DNA: TGCGCCAGCAGTGATCGGGGCGCGGGCCTCCAGCCCCAGCATTTT
J: TRBJ1-5
V: TRBV10-2
size: few
length: 15
D: .

CDR3: CASSFGGGVQSQETQYF
DNA: TGTGCCAGCAGTTTTGGCGGCGGGGTCCAGTCCCAAGAGACCCAGTACTTC
J: TRBJ2-5
V: TRBV28
size: .
length: 17
D: .

CDR3: CASSHRTGWTSGELFF
DNA: TGCGCCAGCAGCCACCGGACAGGGTGGACGTCCGGGGAGCTGTTTTTT
J: TRBJ2-2
V: TRBV4-3
size: many
length: 16
D: TRBD1

CDR3: CASSLLYTGSLAEQYF
DNA: TGTGCCAGCAGTTTACTCTACACGGGTAGTTTAGCCGAGCAGTACTTC
J: TRBJ2-7
V: TRBV27
size: .
length: 16
D: .

CDR3: CASSPSEGSNQPQHF
DNA: TGTGCCAGCTCCCCCTCGGAGGGAAGCAATCAGCCCCAGCATTTT
J: TRBJ1-5
V: TRBV18
size: .
length: 15
D: .

CDR3: CSARGRTSGDWYQETQYF
DNA: TGCAGTGCTAGAGGACGAACTAGCGGAGATTGGTACCAAGAGACCCAGTACTTC
J: TRBJ2-5
V: TRBV20-1
size: .
length: 18
D: TRBD2

CDR3: CASLYRVGQGAFF
DNA: TGTGCCAGCCTCTACCGTGTGGGGCAGGGAGCTTTCTTT
J: TRBJ1-1
V: TRBV28
size: .
length: 13
D: .

CDR3: CASRSLTGGREKLFF
DNA: TGTGCCAGCAGGTCCCTGACAGGGGGTAGAGAAAAACTGTTTTTT
J: TRBJ1-4
V: TRBV11-2
size: few
length: 15
D: TRBD1

CDR3: CASSPLGGTGDASYEQYF
DNA: TGCGCCAGCAGCCCTCTTGGGGGGACAGGGGACGCGTCCTACGAGCAGTACTTC
J: TRBJ2-7
V: TRBV5-1
size: many
length: 18
D: TRBD1

CDR3: CASSGRDRSTDTQYF
DNA: TGTGCCAGCAGCGGGCGGGACAGGAGCACAGATACGCAGTATTTT
J: TRBJ2-3
V: TRBV27
size: .
length: 15
D: TRBD1

CDR3: CASSTSSNMSYNEQFF
DNA: TGTGCCAGCAGCACCTCTTCCAACATGTCCTACAATGAGCAGTTCTTC
J: TRBJ2-1
V: TRBV21-1
size: many
length: 16
D: .

CDR3: CASSSRRRDTDTQYF
DNA: TGTGCCAGCAGTTCTCGGAGACGGGACACAGATACGCAGTATTTT
J: TRBJ2-3
V: TRBV28
size: .
length: 15
D: .

CDR3: CASGTGSYEQYF
DNA: TGCGCCAGCGGGACAGGATCCTACGAGCAGTACTTC
J: TRBJ2-7
V: TRBV4-1
size: .
length: 12
D: TRBD1

CDR3: CASSVGQPTATQYF
DNA: TGTGCCAGCAGTGTGGGACAGCCCACTGCGACGCAGTATTTT
J: TRBJ2-3
V: TRBV12-3/TRBV12-4
size: few
length: 14
D: TRBD1

CDR3: CASSYTLAGGTGAKNIQYF
DNA: TGTGCCAGCAGTTACACTCTAGCGGGGGGGACAGGTGCCAAAAACATTCAGTACTTC
J: TRBJ2-4
V: TRBV6-5
size: many
length: 19
D: TRBD2

CDR3: CATSNGSFWNTGELFF
DNA: TGTGCCACCAGCAATGGAAGCTTCTGGAACACCGGGGAGCTGTTTTTT
J: TRBJ2-2
V: TRBV15
size: .
length: 16
D: .

CDR3: CASSYQGETEAFF
DNA: TGTGCCAGCAGTTATCAGGGGGAGACTGAAGCTTTCTTT
J: TRBJ1-1
V: TRBV28
size: few
length: 13
D: TRBD1

CDR3: CSAYGTSDYHLTGELFF
DNA: TGCAGTGCCTATGGGACTAGCGACTATCACCTCACCGGGGAGCTGTTTTTT
J: TRBJ2-2
V: TRBV20-1
size: many
length: 17
D: TRBD2

CDR3: CSGLQGASSPLHF
DNA: TGCAGTGGTTTGCAGGGGGCCAGTTCACCCCTCCACTTT
J: TRBJ1-6
V: TRBV20-1
size: many
length: 13
D: TRBD1

CDR3: CASSLVTVGTSMFF
DNA: TGTGCCAGCAGTTTAGTCACCGTTGGGACTAGTATGTTCTTC
J: TRBJ2-1
V: TRBV28
size: many
length: 14
D: TRBD2

CDR3: CASRGGTYTGELFF
DNA: TGTGCCAGCCGGGGAGGGACTTACACCGGGGAGCTGTTTTTT
J: TRBJ2-2
V: TRBV7-2
size: many
length: 14
D: TRBD2

CDR3: CASSQVVNGEQFF
DNA: TGTGCCAGCAGCCAAGTAGTTAACGGTGAGCAGTTCTTC
J: TRBJ2-1
V: TRBV4-2
size: .
length: 13
D: .

CDR3: CASRPLGKSSYEQYF
DNA: TGTGCCAGCAGACCCCTAGGAAAGAGCTCCTACGAGCAGTACTTC
J: TRBJ2-7
V: TRBV7-9
size: few
length: 15
D: .

CDR3: CAISESTSNTGELFF
DNA: TGTGCCATCAGTGAGTCGACGTCGAACACCGGGGAGCTGTTTTTT
J: TRBJ2-2
V: TRBV10-3
size: .
length: 15
D: .

CDR3: CASSSGIAGSGELFF
DNA: TGTGCCAGCAGCTCCGGGATAGCGGGATCCGGGGAGCTGTTTTTT
J: TRBJ2-2
V: TRBV11-1
size: .
length: 15
D: TRBD2

CDR3: CASSSFRTVLAKNIQYF
DNA: TGTGCCAGCAGCTCCTTTAGGACAGTACTAGCCAAAAACATTCAGTACTTC
J: TRBJ2-4
V: TRBV7-2
size: many
length: 17
D: .

CDR3: CASSPPTLQETQYF
DNA: TGTGCCAGCAGTCCACCCACGCTCCAAGAGACCCAGTACTTC
J: TRBJ2-5
V: TRBV28
size: many
length: 14
D: .

CDR3: CAISESVNTEAFF
DNA: TGTGCCATCAGTGAGTCGGTGAACACTGAAGCTTTCTTT
J: TRBJ1-1
V: TRBV10-3
size: many
length: 13
D: .

CDR3: CSASSQGFEAFF
DNA: TGCAGTGCTAGCTCCCAGGGATTTGAAGCTTTCTTT
J: TRBJ1-1
V: TRBV20-1
size: few
length: 12
D: .

CDR3: CATSRDRGSLTYNEQFF
DNA: TGTGCCACCAGCAGAGATCGGGGAAGCCTTACCTACAATGAGCAGTTCTTC
J: TRBJ2-1
V: TRBV15
size: few
length: 17
D: .

CDR3: CATSDHTANSGANVLTF
DNA: TGTGCCACCAGTGACCACACAGCGAACTCTGGGGCCAACGTCCTGACTTTC
J: TRBJ2-6
V: TRBV24-1
size: many
length: 17
D: .

CDR3: CASSLANLLAGETEQYF
DNA: TGCGCCAGCAGCTTGGCCAATCTACTAGCGGGAGAGACGGAGCAGTACTTC
J: TRBJ2-7
V: TRBV5-1
size: many
length: 17
D: TRBD2